The 4 T cell receptor beta chains below all came from one sample that was sequenced in a study of CD8+ T cells in alopecia areata. Investigators isolated RNA and reverse transcribed it into cDNA to act as the sequencing template. The assay was immunoSEQ multiplex PCR, and TCRdb's table has in-frame clones only and misses some. The data hold approximately 210,000 clones, with approximately 60% observed a single time. Treatment here: oral pan-JAK inhibitor, 5-10 mg twice daily. The starting material was CD4+ T cells sorted from blood, obtained at week 4, from a patient treated with tofacitinib. The receptors derive from a human donor with alopecia areata.

The chain recombines TRBV4-3 with TRBJ2-2, with 13 bases matching TRBD2. This CDR3 is 16 amino acids long. The V gene's germline CDR1 is LGHNA and CDR2 YSLEER. Trimming cost V 3 bases and J 5 bases; bases outside gene matches: 3. The CDR3 DNA is TGCGCCAGCAGCCAGGGACTAGCGGGGAATACCGGGGAGCTGTTTTTT. It encodes CASSQGLAGNTGELFF.

This clone was recorded a few times. The chain has TRBV15 and TRBJ1-4, with no clear D. The CDR3 extends over 16 amino acids. Per the germline V gene, CDR1 is LNHNV and CDR2 is YYDKDF (reference sequence). Trimming left V 5 bases short and J 4 bases short, with 17 bases between. The CDR3 is CATSRPSHGFNEKLFF. The CDR3 DNA follows: TGTGCCACCAGCCGACCGTCCCACGGCTTTAATGAAAAACTGTTTTTT.

This clone was seen more than once but under ten times. The CDR3 here is CSVEDRSGAGYF. CDR3 DNA: TGCAGCGTTGAAGACCGTAGCGGGGCAGGGTACTTC. This chain links TRBV29-1 with TRBJ2-7; 8 nucleotides line up with TRBD2. CDR1 is SQVTM and CDR2 is ANQGSEA in the germline V gene. With 0 bases clipped from V and 12 bases from J, the junction kept 7 bases outside the gene matches. The CDR3 spans 12 residues.

The genes are TRBV10-3 and TRBJ1-5, with D possibly matching TRBD1 (6 bases). V lost 4 bases and J 6 bases, leaving 10 bases between the germline ends. The CDR3 is made up of 13 amino acids. Germline CDR1 reads ENHRY; CDR2 reads SYGVKD. The CDR3 loop is CAISGQASQPQHF. CDR3 bases: TGTGCCATCAGTGGACAGGCTAGTCAGCCCCAGCATTTT.